The clone carrying this T cell receptor (beta chain) showed up just a few times. The sample is drawn from a study of blood T cell repertoires in COVID-19. Background on the study: COVID-19 samples, acute and convalescent, were from the United States, Italy and Spain. PBMCs, B-cell-depleted T cells, or T cells were the source of the cDNA or gDNA that made up the material.

Data came from immunoSEQ multiplex PCR; TCRdb stores just in-frame clones and leaves some out. Among roughly 100,000 clones listed, 70% to 90% were seen once. The germline V gene has CDR1 MGHDK and CDR2 SYGVNS. Between the trimmed V and J ends, which lost 3 bases and 7 bases, there was a span of 13 bases. This CDR3 is built from 15 residues. This TCR derives from a man aged 50 to 60 in a cohort sampled during active COVID-19. This rearrangement joins TRBV25-1 to TRBJ1-6, with D perhaps matching TRBD1 (5 bases). The specimen was peripheral blood. CDR3 sequence reads: CASSDTRGGNSPLHF. The CDR3 DNA reads TGTGCCAGCAGTGACACGCGGGGCGGAAATTCACCCCTCCACTTT.